This entry features one T cell receptor beta chain sequence. The junction differs from germline at one of its ends, possibly a read error. TCRdb reanalysed the 5' RACE reads using MiXCR and keeps one entry per CDR3 protein. This sample has 75,000 to 95,000 distinct CDR3 sequences; 15% to 20% occur once, and the top ten carry 4.5% to 6.5%. The sample is drawn from a study of early T cells in non-severe SARS-CoV-2 infection. The CDR3 has 14 amino acids. Per germline, CDR1 SGHRS and CDR2 YFSETQ. The TCR comes from an adult who was a healthcare worker with PCR-confirmed SARS-CoV-2 infection or an uninfected control (not recorded which). V and J are TRBV5-1 and TRBJ2-7, with 8 positions matching TRBD1. The sequencing here drew on whole blood, taken at baseline. CDR3 bases: TGCGCCAGCCGCTTGACAGGGGAATACGACGAGCAGTACTTC. Translated: CASRLTGEYDEQYF.